This T cell receptor beta chain was retrieved from a study of breast tumors, draining lymph nodes, adjacent tissues. Samples came from axillary lymph nodes draining the breast cancer. TCRdb re-called the multiplex PCR reads with MiXCR, one entry per CDR3 protein. The data show about 230,000 distinct CDR3 sequences, roughly 32% seen once. The CDR3 contains 15 residues. Germline CDR1 and CDR2: SGDLS and YYNGEE. Study results and caveats: Findings are consistent with lymph node origin and intratumoral expansion of most tumor T cells. Tumor repertoires ranked between lymph nodes and nontumor tissue in diversity, with V and J gene preferences. Tumor and nontumor repertoires were significantly more similar in luminal-like than in basal-like breast cancer.

This clonotype was picked up a small number of times. Antigen specificity is unknown. A much larger clone lies one base from this, so it may be a read error. The TCR was taken from a female donor with breast cancer. Some clones in this sample may be carry-over from other donors' samples. The sample consisted of axillary lymph node tissue. V gene TRBV9 combines with J gene TRBJ1-2; TRBD1 is a possible D gene (5 bases). CDR3 sequence reads: CASSATGSSDYGYAF. The CDR3 nucleotides are TGTGCCAGCAGCGCCACAGGTTCGTCGGACTATGGCTACGCCTTC.